The entry that follows covers one T cell receptor beta chain sequence. Data came from immunoSEQ multiplex PCR; TCRdb stores just in-frame clones and leaves some out. Of about 140,000 clones listed, 91% are singletons. This record comes from a study of T cell responses to AZD1222 COVID-19 vaccine. Per the germline V gene, CDR1 is MNHEY and CDR2 is SVGEGT. CDR3 length: 15 residues. Deletions cut 3 bases from V and 1 base from J, with 12 bases between. The sequence was obtained from an adult who received the MenACWY meningococcal vaccine as a control. Specimen: peripheral blood, collected 28 days after the second dose of the MenACWY control vaccine. This rearrangement joins TRBV6-2 or TRBV6-3 to TRBJ1-1; D perhaps matches TRBD1 (6 bases). The CDR3 bases are TGTGCCAGCAGTTATGGGGGGGCAGGGAACACTGAAGCTTTCTTT. Translating it yields CASSYGGAGNTEAFF.